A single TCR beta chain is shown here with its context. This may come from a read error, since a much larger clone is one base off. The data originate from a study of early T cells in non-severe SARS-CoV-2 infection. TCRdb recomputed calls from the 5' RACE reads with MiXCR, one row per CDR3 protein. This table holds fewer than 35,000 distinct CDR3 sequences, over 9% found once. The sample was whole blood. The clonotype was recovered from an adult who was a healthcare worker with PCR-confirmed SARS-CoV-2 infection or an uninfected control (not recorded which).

The CDR3 spells CASSYSGNSLLHF. CDR3 bases: TGTGCCAGCAGTTACTCGGGTAATTCACTCCTCCACTTT. The chain combines TRBV6-6 with TRBJ1-6; no reliable D call. The CDR3 is 13 residues long. The V gene's germline CDR1 is MNHNY and CDR2 SVGAGI (reference sequence).